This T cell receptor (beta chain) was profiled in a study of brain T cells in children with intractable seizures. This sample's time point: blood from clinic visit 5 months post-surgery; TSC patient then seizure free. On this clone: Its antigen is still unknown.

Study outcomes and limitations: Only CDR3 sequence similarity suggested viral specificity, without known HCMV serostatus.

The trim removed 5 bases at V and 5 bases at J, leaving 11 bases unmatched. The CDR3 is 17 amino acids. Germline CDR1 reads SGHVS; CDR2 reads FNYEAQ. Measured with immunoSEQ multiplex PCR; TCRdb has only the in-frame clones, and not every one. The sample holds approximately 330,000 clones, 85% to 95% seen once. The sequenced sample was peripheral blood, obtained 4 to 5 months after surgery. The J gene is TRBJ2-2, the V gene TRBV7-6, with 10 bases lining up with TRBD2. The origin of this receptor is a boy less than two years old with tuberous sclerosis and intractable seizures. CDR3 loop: CASSPAASGSLTGELFF. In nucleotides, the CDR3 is TGTGCCAGCAGCCCTGCGGCTAGCGGGAGTCTAACCGGGGAGCTGTTTTTT.